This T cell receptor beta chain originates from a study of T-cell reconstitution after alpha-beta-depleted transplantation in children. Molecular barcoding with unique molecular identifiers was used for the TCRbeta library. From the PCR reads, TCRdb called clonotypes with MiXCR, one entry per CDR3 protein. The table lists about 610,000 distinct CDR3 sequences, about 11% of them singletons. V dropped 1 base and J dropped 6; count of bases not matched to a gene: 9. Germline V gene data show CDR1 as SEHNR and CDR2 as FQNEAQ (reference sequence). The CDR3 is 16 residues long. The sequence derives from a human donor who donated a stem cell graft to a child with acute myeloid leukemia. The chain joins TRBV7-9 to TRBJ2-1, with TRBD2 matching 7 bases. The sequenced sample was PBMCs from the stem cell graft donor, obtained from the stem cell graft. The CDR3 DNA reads TGTGCCAGCAGCTTAGAGTTTAGCGGGCCTTCCAATGAGCAGTTCTTC. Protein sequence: CASSLEFSGPSNEQFF.